This T cell receptor beta chain was found in a study of graft-versus-host responses after intestinal transplantation. For this clone: Its antigen is still unknown.

Sequenced by immunoSEQ multiplex PCR; TCRdb stores in-frame clones only, minus some. The table has 130,000 to 150,000 clones, around 90% seen once. The ends were cut back, 0 bases at V and 0 bases at J, with 6 bases in the middle. The germline V gene encodes CDR1 LNHNV and CDR2 YYDKDF (reference sequence). This CDR3 region has 15 residues. The sample was unstimulated CD4+ T cells sorted from spleen or lymph node cells, taken before intestinal transplant. The chain recombines TRBV15 with TRBJ1-5; D ambiguous. The sequence came from a human donor who received an intestinal transplant. Here the CDR3 DNA reads TGTGCCACCAGCAGAGATCTGGTTAGCAATCAGCCCCAGCATTTT. Protein product: CATSRDLVSNQPQHF.